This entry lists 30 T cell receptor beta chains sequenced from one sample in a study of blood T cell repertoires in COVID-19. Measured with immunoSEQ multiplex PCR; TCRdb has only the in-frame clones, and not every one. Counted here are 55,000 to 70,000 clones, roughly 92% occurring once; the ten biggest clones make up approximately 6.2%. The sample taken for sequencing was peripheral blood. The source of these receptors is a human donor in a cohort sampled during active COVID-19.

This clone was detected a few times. The CDR3 loop reads CAGSGQMNNEQFF. The CDR3 DNA reads TGTGCCGGGAGCGGGCAAATGAACAATGAGCAGTTCTTC. The V gene is TRBV18, the J gene TRBJ2-1, with D perhaps matching TRBD2 (6 bases). This CDR3 has 13 residues. Germline loops: CDR1 KGHSH, CDR2 LQKENI. V was shortened by 11 bases and J by 5 bases, with 16 bases between the two germline ends.

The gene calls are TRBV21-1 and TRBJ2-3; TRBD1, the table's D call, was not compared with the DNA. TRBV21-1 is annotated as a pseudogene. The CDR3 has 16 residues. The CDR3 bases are TGTGCCAGCAGCAAAAAAGGGGCAAGGCCGGGAGATACGCAGTATTTT. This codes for CASSKKGARPGDTQYF.

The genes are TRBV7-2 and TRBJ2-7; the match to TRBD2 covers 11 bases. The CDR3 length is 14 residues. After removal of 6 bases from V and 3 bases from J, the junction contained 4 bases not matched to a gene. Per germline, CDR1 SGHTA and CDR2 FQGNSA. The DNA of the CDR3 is TGTGCCAGCAGTTCTACTAGCGGGAGCTACGAGCAGTACTTC. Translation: CASSSTSGSYEQYF. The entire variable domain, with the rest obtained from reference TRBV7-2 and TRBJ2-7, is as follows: GAGVSQSPSNKVTEKGKDVELRCDPISGHTALYWYRQSLGQGLEFLIYFQGNSAPDKSGLPSDRFSAERTGGSVSTLTIQRTQQEDSAVYLCASSSTSGSYEQYFGPGTRLTVT.

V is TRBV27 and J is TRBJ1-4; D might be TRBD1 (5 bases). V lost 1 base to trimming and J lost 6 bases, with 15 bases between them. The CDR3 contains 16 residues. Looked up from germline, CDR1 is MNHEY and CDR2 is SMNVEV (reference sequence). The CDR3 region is CASSLYPGGRDEKLFF. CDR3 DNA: TGTGCCAGCAGTTTATACCCCGGGGGACGGGATGAAAAACTGTTTTTT.

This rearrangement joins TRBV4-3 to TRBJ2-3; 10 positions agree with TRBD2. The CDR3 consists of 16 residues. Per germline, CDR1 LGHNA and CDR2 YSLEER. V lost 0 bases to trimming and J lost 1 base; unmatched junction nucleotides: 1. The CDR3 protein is CASSQDLAGGTDTQYF. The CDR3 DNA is TGCGCCAGCAGCCAAGATCTAGCGGGGGGCACAGATACGCAGTATTTT.

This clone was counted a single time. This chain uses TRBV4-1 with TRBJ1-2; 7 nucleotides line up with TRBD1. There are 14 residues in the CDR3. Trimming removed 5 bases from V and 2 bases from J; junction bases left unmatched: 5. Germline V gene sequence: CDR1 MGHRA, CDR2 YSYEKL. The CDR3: CASSYDRENYGYTF. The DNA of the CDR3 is TGCGCCAGCAGCTACGACAGGGAGAACTATGGCTACACCTTC.

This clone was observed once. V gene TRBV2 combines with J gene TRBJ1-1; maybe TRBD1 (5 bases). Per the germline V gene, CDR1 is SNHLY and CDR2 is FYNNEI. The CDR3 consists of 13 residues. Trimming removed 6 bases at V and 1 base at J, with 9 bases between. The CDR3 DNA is TGTGCCAGCAGCTTCCAGGGGAACACTGAAGCTTTCTTT. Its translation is CASSFQGNTEAFF.

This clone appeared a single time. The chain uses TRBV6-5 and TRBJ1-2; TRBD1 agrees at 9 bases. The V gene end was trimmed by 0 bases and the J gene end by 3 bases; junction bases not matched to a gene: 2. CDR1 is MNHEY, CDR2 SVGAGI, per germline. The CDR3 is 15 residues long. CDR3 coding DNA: TGTGCCAGCAGTTACTCTACAGGGGGCTACTATGGCTACACCTTC. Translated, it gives CASSYSTGGYYGYTF.

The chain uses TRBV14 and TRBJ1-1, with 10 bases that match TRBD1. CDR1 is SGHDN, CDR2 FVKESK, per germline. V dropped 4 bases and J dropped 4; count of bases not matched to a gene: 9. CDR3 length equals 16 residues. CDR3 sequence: CASSRRTGGMSTEAFF. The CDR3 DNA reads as TGTGCCAGCAGCCGGAGGACAGGGGGGATGAGCACTGAAGCTTTCTTT.

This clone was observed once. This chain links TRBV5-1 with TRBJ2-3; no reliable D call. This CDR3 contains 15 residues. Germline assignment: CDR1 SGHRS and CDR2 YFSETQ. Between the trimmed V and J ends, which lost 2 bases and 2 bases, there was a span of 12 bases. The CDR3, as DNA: TGCGCCAGCAGCTTACCCGGAGCAATCACAGATACGCAGTATTTT. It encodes CASSLPGAITDTQYF.

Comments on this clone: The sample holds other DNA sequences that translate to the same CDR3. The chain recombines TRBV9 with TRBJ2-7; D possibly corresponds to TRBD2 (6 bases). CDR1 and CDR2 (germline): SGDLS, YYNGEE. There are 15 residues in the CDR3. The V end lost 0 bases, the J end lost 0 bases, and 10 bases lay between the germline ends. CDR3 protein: CASSVGSSGSYEQYF. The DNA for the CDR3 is TGTGCCAGCAGCGTAGGCAGTAGCGGCTCCTACGAGCAGTACTTC.

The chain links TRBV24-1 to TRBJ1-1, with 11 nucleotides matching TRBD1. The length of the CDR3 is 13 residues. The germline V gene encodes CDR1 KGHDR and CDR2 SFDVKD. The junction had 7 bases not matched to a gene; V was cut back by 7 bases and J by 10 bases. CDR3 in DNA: TGTGCCACCAGCCCCGGACAGGGGGCCGGAGCTTTCTTT. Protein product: CATSPGQGAGAFF.

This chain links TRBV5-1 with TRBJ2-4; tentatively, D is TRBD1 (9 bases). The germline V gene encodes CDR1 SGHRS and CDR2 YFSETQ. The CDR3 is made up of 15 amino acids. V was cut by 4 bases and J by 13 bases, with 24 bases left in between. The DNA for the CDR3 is TGCGCCAGCAGCCTGCGGGAGGACAGGGGTTCGGGCCAGTACTTC. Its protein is CASSLREDRGSGQYF.

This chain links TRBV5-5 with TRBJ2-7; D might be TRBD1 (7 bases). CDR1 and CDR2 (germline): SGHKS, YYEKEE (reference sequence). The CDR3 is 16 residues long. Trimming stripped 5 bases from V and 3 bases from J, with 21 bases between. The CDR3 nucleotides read TGTGCCAGCAGGACAGCCGGAGGGGGCTACCACTACGAGCAGTACTTC. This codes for CASRTAGGGYHYEQYF.

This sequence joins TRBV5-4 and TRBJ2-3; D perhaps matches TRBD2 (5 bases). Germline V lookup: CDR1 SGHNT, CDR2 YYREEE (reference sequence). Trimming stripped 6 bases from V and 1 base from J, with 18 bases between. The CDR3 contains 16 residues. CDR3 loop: CASTDKLGPRTDTQYF. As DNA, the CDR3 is TGTGCCAGCACCGACAAACTAGGCCCCCGCACAGATACGCAGTATTTT.

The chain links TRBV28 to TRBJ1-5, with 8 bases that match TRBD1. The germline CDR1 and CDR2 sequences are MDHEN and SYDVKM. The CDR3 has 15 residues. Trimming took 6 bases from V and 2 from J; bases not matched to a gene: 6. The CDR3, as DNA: TGTGCCAGCAGGAAGGACAGGGCGGGCAATCAGCCCCAGCATTTT. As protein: CASRKDRAGNQPQHF.

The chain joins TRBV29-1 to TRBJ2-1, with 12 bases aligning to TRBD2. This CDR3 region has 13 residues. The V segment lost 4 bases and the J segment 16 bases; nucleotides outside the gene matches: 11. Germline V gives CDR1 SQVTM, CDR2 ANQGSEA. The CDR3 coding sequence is TGCAGCGTTGGGACTAGCGGGATAAGGGGCGAATTCTTC. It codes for CSVGTSGIRGEFF.

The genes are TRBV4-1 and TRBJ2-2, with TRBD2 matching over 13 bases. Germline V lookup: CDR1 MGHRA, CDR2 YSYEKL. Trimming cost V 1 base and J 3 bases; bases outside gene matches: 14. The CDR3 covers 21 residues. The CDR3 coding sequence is TGCGCCAGCAGCCAAGTCAGACTAGCGGGGGGCTTGGGGTCGGACACCGGGGAGCTGTTTTTT. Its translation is CASSQVRLAGGLGSDTGELFF.

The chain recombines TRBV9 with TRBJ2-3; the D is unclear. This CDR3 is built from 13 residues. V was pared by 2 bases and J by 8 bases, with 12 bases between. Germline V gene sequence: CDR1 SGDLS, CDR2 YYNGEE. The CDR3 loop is CASSVNAVGTQYF. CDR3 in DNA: TGTGCCAGCAGCGTCAACGCGGTCGGTACGCAGTATTTT.

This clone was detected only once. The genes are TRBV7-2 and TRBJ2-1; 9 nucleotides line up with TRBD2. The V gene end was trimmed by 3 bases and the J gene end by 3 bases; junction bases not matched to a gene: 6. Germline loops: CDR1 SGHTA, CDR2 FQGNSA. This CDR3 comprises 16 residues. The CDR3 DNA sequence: TGTGCCAGCAGCTTGGGAGGGACTAGCTTCTACAATGAGCAGTTCTTC. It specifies CASSLGGTSFYNEQFF. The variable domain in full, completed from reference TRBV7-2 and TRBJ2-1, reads GAGVSQSPSNKVTEKGKDVELRCDPISGHTALYWYRQSLGQGLEFLIYFQGNSAPDKSGLPSDRFSAERTGGSVSTLTIQRTQQEDSAVYLCASSLGGTSFYNEQFFGPGTRLTVL.

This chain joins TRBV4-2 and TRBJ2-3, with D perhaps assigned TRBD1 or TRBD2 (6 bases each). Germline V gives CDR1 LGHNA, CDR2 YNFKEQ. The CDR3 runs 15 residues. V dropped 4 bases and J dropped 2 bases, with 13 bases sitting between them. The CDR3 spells CASSREGGNTDTQYF. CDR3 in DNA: TGTGCCAGCAGCCGAGAGGGGGGTAACACAGATACGCAGTATTTT.

The CDR3 protein is CASSIPFYEQYF. The CDR3 region has the DNA TGTGCCAGCAGTATCCCCTTTTACGAGCAGTACTTC. The chain carries TRBV11-2 and TRBJ2-7; D is uncertain. V was clipped by 6 bases and J by 4 bases, with 10 bases between them. Germline values: CDR1 SGHAT, CDR2 FQNNGV. This CDR3 has 12 residues. Supplemented by reference TRBV11-2 and TRBJ2-7, the full variable domain reads EAGVAQSPRYKIIEKRQSVAFWCNPISGHATLYWYQQILGQGPKLLIQFQNNGVVDDSQLPKDRFSAERLKGVDSTLKIQPAKLEDSAVYLCASSIPFYEQYFGPGTRLTVT.

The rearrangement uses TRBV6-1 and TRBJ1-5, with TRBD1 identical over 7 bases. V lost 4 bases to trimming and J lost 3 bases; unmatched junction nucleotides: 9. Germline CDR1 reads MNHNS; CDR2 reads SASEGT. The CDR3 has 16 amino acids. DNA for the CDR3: TGTGCCAGCAGTGTGTATGGACAGGACCACAATCAGCCCCAGCATTTT. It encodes CASSVYGQDHNQPQHF.

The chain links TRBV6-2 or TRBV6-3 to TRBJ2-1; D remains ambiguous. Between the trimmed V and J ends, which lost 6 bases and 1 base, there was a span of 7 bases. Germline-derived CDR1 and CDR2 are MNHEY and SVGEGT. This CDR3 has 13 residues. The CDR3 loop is CASSPRSYNEQFF. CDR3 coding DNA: TGTGCCAGCAGCCCACGGTCCTACAATGAGCAGTTCTTC.

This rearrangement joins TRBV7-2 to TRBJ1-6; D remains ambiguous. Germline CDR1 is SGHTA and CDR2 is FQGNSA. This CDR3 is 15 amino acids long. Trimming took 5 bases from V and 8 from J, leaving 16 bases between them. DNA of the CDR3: TGTGCCAGCAGCCCGCCGGGTACTATTGATTCACCCCTCCACTTT. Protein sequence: CASSPPGTIDSPLHF.

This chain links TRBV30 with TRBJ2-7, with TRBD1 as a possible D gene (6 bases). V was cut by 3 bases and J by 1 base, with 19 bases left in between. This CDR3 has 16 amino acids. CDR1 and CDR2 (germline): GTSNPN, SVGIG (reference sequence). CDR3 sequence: CAWRDPPGARSYEQYF. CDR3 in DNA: TGTGCCTGGAGGGATCCGCCAGGGGCGCGATCCTACGAGCAGTACTTC.

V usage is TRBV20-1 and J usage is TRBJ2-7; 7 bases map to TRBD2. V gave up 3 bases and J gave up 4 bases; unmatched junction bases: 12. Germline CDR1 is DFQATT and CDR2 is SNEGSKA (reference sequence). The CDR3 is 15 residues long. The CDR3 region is CSASGRASGNYEQYF. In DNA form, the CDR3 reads TGCAGTGCTAGTGGGCGGGCTAGCGGAAATTACGAGCAGTACTTC.

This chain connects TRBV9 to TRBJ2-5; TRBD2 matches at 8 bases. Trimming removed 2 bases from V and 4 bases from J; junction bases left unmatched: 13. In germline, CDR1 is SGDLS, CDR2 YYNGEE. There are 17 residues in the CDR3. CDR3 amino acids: CASSVGVAGWSGETQYF. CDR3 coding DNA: TGTGCCAGCAGCGTTGGGGTAGCGGGATGGAGTGGAGAGACCCAGTACTTC.

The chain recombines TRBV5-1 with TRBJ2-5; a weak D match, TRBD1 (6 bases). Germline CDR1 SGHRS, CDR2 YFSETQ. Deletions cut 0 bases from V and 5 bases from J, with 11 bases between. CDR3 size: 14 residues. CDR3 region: CASSLDTGLETQYF. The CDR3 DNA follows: TGCGCCAGCAGCTTGGATACAGGGCTCGAGACCCAGTACTTC. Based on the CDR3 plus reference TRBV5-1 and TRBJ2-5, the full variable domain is KAGVTQTPRYLIKTRGQQVTLSCSPISGHRSVSWYQQTPGQGLQFLFEYFSETQRNKGNFPGRFSGRQFSNSRSEMNVSTLELGDSALYLCASSLDTGLETQYFGPGTRLLVL.

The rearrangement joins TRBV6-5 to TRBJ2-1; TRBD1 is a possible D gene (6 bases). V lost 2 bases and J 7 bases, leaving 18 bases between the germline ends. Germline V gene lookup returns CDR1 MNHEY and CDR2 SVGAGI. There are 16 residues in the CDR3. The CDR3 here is CASSYSAYRGGNEQFF. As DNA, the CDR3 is TGTGCCAGCAGTTACAGCGCTTATCGAGGGGGTAATGAGCAGTTCTTC.